Sequencing of this T cell receptor (beta chain) was carried out in a study of blood T cell repertoires in COVID-19. Study overall: Sources were T cells, B-cell-depleted T cells, or PBMCs; the material itself was cDNA or gDNA.

CDR3 length equals 16 residues. Germline assignment: CDR1 LNHDA and CDR2 SQIVND (reference sequence). V shed 5 bases and J shed 0 bases, with 15 bases lying between them. Authors' processing steps: Cell counts per sample came from amplifying reference gene primers. The protocol was immunoSEQ multiplex PCR, while the TCRdb copy is restricted to in-frame clones and leaves out a portion. That table furnishes V, J and clone size, whereas the DNA furnished D and trimming. The table shows a few hundred thousand clones, with roughly 86% occurring only once. The chain joins TRBV19 to TRBJ2-3, with D possibly TRBD1 on 6 matching bases. Sequencing input: peripheral blood. The TCR sequence derives from a human donor in a cohort sampled during active COVID-19. The CDR3, as DNA: TGTGCCAGTAGTTCACAGGGTATTGAGAGCACAGATACGCAGTATTTT. Translation: CASSSQGIESTDTQYF.